A selection of T cell receptor beta chains follows, all from one sample in a study of T cell responses to AZD1222 COVID-19 vaccine. Using immunoSEQ multiplex PCR, the repertoire was profiled, and TCRdb retains in-frame clones only, with some absent. The sample has around 160,000 clones; roughly 90% are singletons. Sequences were derived from peripheral blood, sampled on day 0 of AZD1222 vaccination. These receptors were taken from an adult in good health. The CDR3 runs from the conserved cysteine through the conserved F or W. A D gene is named only where the DNA matches it firmly. Clone size is shown for a subset of rows, as once, few, many or a class of expanded clone.

abundance | d_gene | j_gene | v_gene | len | CDR3aa | CDR3nt
once | . | TRBJ2-4 | TRBV28 | 16 | CASSNPLTIAKNIQYF | TGTGCCAGCAGTAACCCCCTCACTATAGCCAAAAACATTCAGTACTTC
. | . | TRBJ1-1 | TRBV7-9 | 13 | CASSSLLYTEAFF | TGTGCCAGCAGCTCCTTGTTGTACACTGAAGCTTTCTTT
. | . | TRBJ2-1 | TRBV20-1 | 11 | CSARRDAEQFF | TGCAGTGCTAGAAGGGACGCGGAGCAGTTCTTC
. | TRBD2 | TRBJ2-1 | TRBV9 | 15 | CASSGRTSGRNEQFF | TGTGCCAGCAGCGGACGGACTAGCGGGAGGAATGAGCAGTTCTTC
once | . | TRBJ2-7 | TRBV10-3 | 15 | CATIAIPTEDYEQYF | TGTGCCACGATTGCCATACCGACAGAAGACTACGAGCAGTACTTC
once | . | TRBJ2-1 | TRBV4-3 | 15 | CASSLDTFSYNEQFF | TGCGCCAGCAGCCTGGACACCTTCTCCTACAATGAGCAGTTCTTC
. | . | TRBJ2-1 | TRBV7-3 | 15 | CASSLGGASYNEQFF | TGTGCCAGCAGCTTAGGAGGGGCGTCCTACAATGAGCAGTTCTTC
. | . | TRBJ2-7 | TRBV11-2 | 14 | CASSFPGTQYEQYF | TGTGCCAGCAGCTTCCCCGGGACCCAGTACGAGCAGTACTTC
. | TRBD1 | TRBJ2-3 | TRBV27 | 13 | CASGQGIIDTQYF | TGTGCCAGCGGACAGGGAATAATAGATACGCAGTATTTT
. | . | TRBJ2-6 | TRBV19 | 16 | CASRSPRQSGANVLTF | TGTGCCAGTAGGTCACCCCGACAGTCTGGGGCCAACGTCCTGACTTTC
. | . | TRBJ1-5 | TRBV7-2 | 14 | CASSSRTGNQPQHF | TGTGCCAGCAGCTCCCGGACAGGCAATCAGCCCCAGCATTTT
. | . | TRBJ2-7 | TRBV6-5 | 15 | CASSYGRGISYEQYF | TGTGCCAGCAGTTACGGACGGGGGATCTCCTACGAGCAGTACTTC
. | TRBD1 | TRBJ1-5 | TRBV6-5 | 15 | CASRPIQGSNQPQHF | TGTGCCAGCAGGCCAATACAGGGGAGCAATCAGCCCCAGCATTTT
few | TRBD1 | TRBJ2-7 | TRBV24-1 | 20 | CATSDPPNRDRDRLGDEQYF | TGTGCCACCAGTGATCCGCCCAACCGGGACAGGGACCGTTTGGGGGACGAGCAGTACTTC
. | TRBD1 | TRBJ1-3 | TRBV30 | 15 | CAWGGTGRSGNTIYF | TGTGCCTGGGGGGGGACAGGGCGGTCTGGAAACACCATATATTTT
. | TRBD1 | TRBJ1-1 | TRBV7-8 | 14 | CASSSRTGGPEAFF | TGTGCCAGCAGCTCTCGGACAGGGGGCCCTGAAGCTTTCTTT
. | . | TRBJ2-6 | TRBV5-4 | 17 | CASSFKDRVSGANVLTF | TGTGCCAGCAGCTTCAAGGACAGAGTGTCTGGGGCCAACGTCCTGACTTTC
. | . | TRBJ2-3 | TRBV6-5 | 15 | CASRGDYPGADTQYF | TGTGCCAGCAGAGGCGACTACCCAGGGGCAGATACGCAGTATTTT
. | . | TRBJ2-5 | TRBV30 | 14 | CAWSPSGLGETQYF | TGTGCCTGGAGCCCGTCGGGGTTAGGAGAGACCCAGTACTTC
. | . | TRBJ1-5 | TRBV24-1 | 14 | CATSDLGGNQPQHF | TGTGCCACCAGTGATTTGGGTGGCAATCAGCCCCAGCATTTT
. | . | TRBJ1-1 | TRBV5-1 | 16 | CASSLGQGTMNTEAFF | TGCGCCAGCAGCTTAGGCCAGGGTACTATGAACACTGAAGCTTTCTTT
. | . | TRBJ1-1 | TRBV7-9 | 15 | CASSWRPDRTLEAFF | TGTGCCAGCAGCTGGCGCCCCGATCGTACCCTTGAAGCTTTCTTT
. | TRBD1 | TRBJ1-4 | TRBV7-8 | 15 | CASSFPTGRDEKLFF | TGTGCCAGCAGCTTCCCGACAGGGAGGGATGAAAAACTGTTTTTT
. | . | TRBJ1-1 | TRBV5-5 | 14 | CASSLGAGYTEAFF | TGTGCCAGCAGCTTGGGAGCAGGATACACTGAAGCTTTCTTT
. | TRBD1 | TRBJ1-1 | TRBV29-1 | 14 | CSVKGGQSNTEAFF | TGCAGCGTTAAAGGGGGACAGTCGAACACTGAAGCTTTCTTT
. | TRBD2 | TRBJ2-1 | TRBV7-2 | 13 | CASSSELADEQFF | TGTGCCAGCAGCTCAGAACTAGCGGATGAGCAGTTCTTC
. | TRBD2 | TRBJ2-7 | TRBV15 | 17 | CATSLPLAGARSYEQYF | TGTGCCACCAGCCTGCCTCTAGCGGGAGCAAGATCCTACGAGCAGTACTTC
. | TRBD2 | TRBJ2-2 | TRBV27 | 17 | CASSHTSGSGSSGELFF | TGTGCCAGCAGTCATACTAGCGGGAGTGGCTCCTCCGGGGAGCTGTTTTTT
. | . | TRBJ1-4 | TRBV9 | 14 | CASSHGATNEKLFF | TGTGCCAGCAGCCACGGGGCAACTAATGAAAAACTGTTTTTT
. | . | TRBJ1-3 | TRBV25-1 | 12 | CASSDFGNTIYF | TGTGCCAGCAGTGACTTCGGAAACACCATATATTTT
once | . | TRBJ2-5 | TRBV27 | 13 | CASSIDRSETQYF | TGTGCCAGCAGTATAGACAGATCGGAGACCCAGTACTTC
. | . | TRBJ2-2 | TRBV10-1 | 14 | CALGPGINTGELFF | TGCGCCCTCGGGCCCGGGATTAACACCGGGGAGCTGTTTTTT
. | TRBD1 | TRBJ2-1 | TRBV15 | 15 | CATSRVGTGFFEQFF | TGTGCCACCAGCAGAGTAGGGACAGGGTTCTTTGAGCAGTTCTTC
. | . | TRBJ1-2 | TRBV5-8 | 15 | CASSPRAGREYGYTF | TGTGCCAGCAGCCCTCGGGCAGGGCGTGAATATGGCTACACCTTC
. | . | TRBJ2-7 | TRBV3-1/TRBV3-2 | 12 | CASSRRDHEQYF | TGTGCCAGCAGCCGCCGGGACCACGAGCAGTACTTC
once | . | TRBJ1-6 | TRBV6-1 | 14 | CASSDGTGGSPLHF | TGTGCCAGCAGTGACGGGACGGGGGGTTCACCCCTCCACTTT
. | TRBD1 | TRBJ2-4 | TRBV5-5 | 13 | CASSGGTGNIQYF | TGTGCCAGCAGCGGAGGGACAGGGAACATTCAGTACTTC
once | TRBD1 | TRBJ2-1 | TRBV7-9 | 12 | CASRTGPSEQFF | TGTGCCAGCAGGACAGGGCCTAGTGAGCAGTTCTTC
. | TRBD1 | TRBJ2-7 | TRBV28 | 15 | CASRAGDRRPYEQYF | TGTGCCAGCCGGGCCGGGGACAGGCGACCCTACGAGCAGTACTTC
. | . | TRBJ2-5 | TRBV20-1 | 11 | CSARVGETQYF | TGCAGTGCTAGAGTCGGGGAGACCCAGTACTTC
. | TRBD1 | TRBJ1-2 | TRBV19 | 14 | CASSTAGGNYGYTF | TGTGCCAGTAGTACGGCAGGGGGGAACTATGGCTACACCTTC
. | . | TRBJ2-7 | TRBV4-2 | 12 | CASRRWEIEQYF | TGTGCCAGCAGGCGATGGGAGATCGAGCAGTACTTC
. | . | TRBJ1-5 | TRBV2 | 14 | CASSVQRSNQPQHF | TGTGCCAGCAGTGTACAAAGGAGCAATCAGCCCCAGCATTTT
. | . | TRBJ2-7 | TRBV11-2 | 15 | CASSLLRDGAYEQYF | TGTGCCAGCAGCTTACTCCGGGATGGGGCGTACGAGCAGTACTTC
. | TRBD1 | TRBJ1-2 | TRBV7-2 | 12 | CASRQGVSGYTF | TGTGCCAGCAGACAGGGGGTATCGGGCTACACCTTC
. | . | TRBJ1-6 | TRBV2 | 13 | CASNPGLNSPLHF | TGTGCCAGCAATCCGGGTCTAAATTCACCCCTCCACTTT
. | . | TRBJ2-1 | TRBV7-9 | 11 | CASSLDSEQFF | TGTGCCAGCAGTCTCGACAGTGAGCAGTTCTTC
. | . | TRBJ1-1 | TRBV19 | 13 | CASSILGGDEAFF | TGTGCCAGTAGTATTTTGGGGGGTGATGAAGCTTTCTTT
once | TRBD1 | TRBJ1-6 | TRBV9 | 15 | CASSVAQGADSPLHF | TGTGCCAGCAGCGTAGCACAGGGGGCCGATTCACCCCTCCACTTT
many | . | TRBJ2-5 | TRBV11-1 | 14 | CASSLDSLEETQYF | TGTGCCAGCAGCTTAGACAGTTTGGAAGAGACCCAGTACTTC
once | . | TRBJ2-7 | TRBV24-1 | 13 | CATSGDTSYEQYF | TGTGCCACCAGTGGAGACACGAGCTACGAGCAGTACTTC